This TCR beta chain came from a study of CD8+ T cells in alopecia areata. Study results and caveats: Lesional scalp, notably in alopecia totalis/universalis, had clonality above that of normal scalp.

RNA extraction and reverse transcription yielded cDNA as sequencing template. TCRdb's table, derived via immunoSEQ multiplex PCR, lists solely in-frame clones and lacks some. The sample shows 150,000 to 200,000 clones, 50% to 70% of them seen only once. Treatment indicated: oral pan-JAK inhibitor, 5-10 mg twice daily. Researchers gathered lesional scalp punch biopsies and peripheral blood from patients with alopecia areata. The CDR3 is 12 amino acids. The germline V and J ends were trimmed by 0 bases and 16 bases, with 13 bases remaining between them. CDR1 SGHAT and CDR2 FQDESV come from the germline V gene (reference sequence). A remark on this clone: Antigen unknown.

The rearrangement links TRBV11-1 to TRBJ2-1; D is unresolved. The source of this sequence is a human donor with alopecia areata. This material consisted of CD4+ T cells sorted from blood, taken at approximately week 49, from a patient treated with tofacitinib. Here the CDR3 DNA reads TGTGCCAGCAGCTTAGCTCTCTCGGGCCAATTCTTC. Amino acids: CASSLALSGQFF.